A single TCR beta chain is shown here with its context. This sample was taken from a study of blood T cell repertoires in COVID-19. Study context: The study drew acute and convalescent COVID-19 samples from the United States, Italy and Spain.

The junction had 2 bases not matched to a gene; V was cut back by 5 bases and J by 2 bases. There are 13 residues in the CDR3. CDR1 LNHDA and CDR2 SQIVND come from the germline V gene (reference sequence). In the authors' workflow: Using reference gene primer amplification, nucleated cell counts were estimated. The table came from immunoSEQ multiplex PCR; TCRdb's copy has only in-frame clones and leaves some out. V and J calls plus clone size are reproduced from that table; the DNA served to infer D and trimming. The repertoire holds roughly 80,000 clones, with 85% to 90% as singletons. The chain couples TRBV19 to TRBJ2-5, with 7 positions matching TRBD1. What was sequenced was peripheral blood. The origin of this receptor is a woman aged 65 to 85 with acute or convalescent COVID-19. The CDR3: CASSGTAQETQYF. The CDR3 DNA is TGTGCCAGTAGTGGGACAGCACAAGAGACCCAGTACTTC.